This T cell receptor (beta chain) was found in a study of blood T cell repertoires in COVID-19 (dated by TCRdb to between 2020 and 2021). About the study as a whole: Collaborator samples came from the United States, Italy and Spain and covered acute and convalescent phases of COVID-19. The material from the prospective study consisted of cDNA or gDNA derived from T cells, B-cell-depleted T cells, or PBMCs. Subjects who had been exposed to COVID-19, were actively infected with it, or had recovered from it provided the deeply sampled blood TCRbeta repertoires that made up the dataset. The repertoires were made available in a free public database intended to serve as a resource for research on the immune response to SARS-CoV-2. Samples were obtained from the ongoing ImmuneRACE study (first 160 participants) and from some 1,200 subjects provided by 6 global collaborators. Sample metadata almost always included a de-identified subject ID, COVID-19 status, age in years and sex. Where HLA class I and class II types were available, the types were taken from metadata supplied by the sample provider, not from assay-based typing.

The immunoSEQ Assay, a bias-controlled multiplex PCR, was used to amplify TCRbeta CDR3 regions from genomic DNA. As for the authors' bioinformatics: The number of nucleated cells in each sample was estimated from the amplification of reference gene primers within the assay. To quantify the absolute abundance of each unique TCRbeta CDR3 rearrangement, sequence reads were collapsed and filtered. For each sample, productive Simpson clonality was calculated as the square root of Simpson's diversity index across productive rearrangements. As stored in TCRdb, this immuneACCESS dataset retains in-frame rearrangements with V and J assigned. A fraction of the clones does not appear; measured against another copy, unresolved V genes explain less than half of the discrepancy, and the remainder lacks a known reason. The V and J calls and clone size are taken from that table; D and trimming were inferred from the DNA. For this sample the table gives roughly 50,000 clones, of which over 70% were detected only once. About three fifths of the sample rests with the top ten.

Taken from cysteine to phenylalanine, the CDR3 has 15 residues. The DNA shown is the 45-base CDR3, in frame from base 1. CDR1 and CDR2 are drawn from the germline V gene: SNHLY, FYNNEI. Germline trimming: 6 bases from V, 5 bases from J; junction bases outside gene matches: 9. Whole blood was collected in K2EDTA tubes by collaborating institutions according to the institutions' own protocols. For TCRbeta analysis, collaborators shipped samples in one of three forms: frozen whole blood, isolated PBMCs, or DNA extracted from either of those sample types. The research as a whole found: How much clinical and demographic metadata was included differed by source and by participant, and the metadata was provided uncurated.

Comment on this clone: Its antigen is still unknown. No base quality values were provided; no much bigger clone lies one nucleotide off.

The clonotype was recovered from a man in his 70s with acute or convalescent COVID-19. Sequenced material: peripheral blood. This chain joins TRBV2 to TRBJ2-7; 11 central bases correspond to TRBD2. Here is the DNA: TGTGCCAGCAGCTCCACTAGCGGGAGAGGCCACGAGCAGTACTTC. It encodes CASSSTSGRGHEQYF.